The entry that follows covers one T cell receptor (beta chain) sequence. Germline V gives CDR1 GTSNPN, CDR2 SVGIG (reference sequence). The CDR3 sequence is 12 residues long. Trimming cost V 0 bases and J 10 bases, with 12 bases left between them. The sample is drawn from a study of PD-L1 blockade in urothelial cancer. Study overall: There were a median of approximately 140,000 T cells in blood samples.

The time point denotes: pretreatment peripheral blood. Every PCR received spiked-in synthetic TCR analog templates. The protocol was immunoSEQ multiplex PCR, while the TCRdb copy is restricted to in-frame clones and leaves out a portion. The profile covers 35,000 to 45,000 clones, with 80% to 90% appearing a single time and almost 7% taken by the ten largest. The sequence came from a man in his fifties or sixties with urothelial cancer. The specimen was PBMCs, collected around atezolizumab (anti-PD-L1) treatment. J is TRBJ1-1 and V is TRBV30; TRBD1 is a possible D gene (6 bases). CDR3 protein: CAWSVRGGGAFF. CDR3 in DNA: TGTGCCTGGAGTGTACGAGGGGGGGGAGCTTTCTTT.